This T cell receptor beta chain was captured in a study of somatic mutations in cytotoxic T cells in rheumatoid arthritis. On the study more broadly: A 30 ml EDTA sample of patient blood was drawn right after diagnosis, before any treatment.

As processed by the authors: Patient CD8+ clones above 1% seldom matched published virus-specific TCRB sequences. Profiled with immunoSEQ multiplex PCR; TCRdb holds only in-frame clones, not every one. The DNA was the basis for D and trimming; V, J and clone size are from that table. The sample has more than 15,000 clones; 85% are singletons. V lost 5 bases and J 1 base, leaving 15 bases between the germline ends. The CDR3 runs to 15 residues. Germline assignment: CDR1 SEHNR and CDR2 FQNEAQ (reference sequence). The chain has TRBV7-9 and TRBJ2-7; tentative D call: TRBD2 (5 bases). The specimen sequenced was CD8+ T cells sorted from blood. The sequence derives from a woman aged 40 to 49 with rheumatoid arthritis. The CDR3 region has the DNA TGTGCCAGCAGCGAAGCCCGAGGGTATTCCTACGAGCAGTACTTC. This codes for CASSEARGYSYEQYF. Full variable domain (outside the CDR3, taken from reference TRBV7-9 and TRBJ2-7): DTGVSQNPRHKITKRGQNVTFRCDPISEHNRLYWYRQTLGQGPEFLTYFQNEAQLEKSRLLSDRFSAERPKGSFSTLEIQRTEQGDSAMYLCASSEARGYSYEQYFGPGTRLTVT.